These 15 T cell receptor beta chains were all obtained from the same sample, sequenced in a study of blood T cell repertoires in COVID-19. TCRdb's table, derived via immunoSEQ multiplex PCR, lists solely in-frame clones and lacks some. Among a few hundred thousand clones listed, around 83% were seen once. Material for sequencing was peripheral blood. The receptors stem from a woman in her thirties or forties who had recovered from COVID-19.

CDR3 DNA: TGTGCCAGCAGTTTGGGGGGTCTCTCCTATAATTCACCCCTCCACTTT. This codes for CASSLGGLSYNSPLHF. The chain joins TRBV28 to TRBJ1-6; perhaps TRBD1 as D (5 bases). Germline V gene data show CDR1 as MDHEN and CDR2 as SYDVKM. Trimming took 3 bases from V and 0 from J, leaving 9 bases between them. The CDR3 contains 16 residues.

V gene TRBV3-1 (or the pseudogene TRBV3-2) combines with J gene TRBJ1-4, with a tentative D call TRBD1 (5 bases). Germline CDR1 LGHDT, CDR2 YNNKEL (reference sequence). The CDR3 sequence is 15 residues long. Trimming cost V 1 base and J 8 bases, with 14 bases left between them. The DNA of the CDR3 is TGTGCCAGCAGCCAAGCTGGACATGGAGGGGAAAAACTGTTTTTT. This translates into CASSQAGHGGEKLFF.

The genes are TRBV18 and TRBJ2-3, with 10 bases lining up with TRBD1. The CDR3 extends over 16 amino acids. The V and J ends lost 4 bases and 6 bases, in that order; junction bases with no gene match: 10. Germline CDR1 KGHSH, CDR2 LQKENI. For the CDR3, the DNA is TGTGCCAGCTCACGGTCCATCGGACAGGGGGTCGATACGCAGTATTTT. Encoded protein: CASSRSIGQGVDTQYF.

J is TRBJ1-4 and V is TRBV15; 7 nucleotides match TRBD1. This CDR3 region has 15 residues. Germline V gives CDR1 LNHNV, CDR2 YYDKDF (reference sequence). V was pared by 1 base and J by 5 bases, with 4 bases of the junction left unmatched. The CDR3 spells CATSRAGQLNEKLFF. CDR3 DNA sequence: TGTGCCACCAGCAGAGCGGGACAGTTAAATGAAAAACTGTTTTTT.

This rearrangement joins TRBV7-2 to TRBJ1-2, with D possibly being TRBD1 (5 bases). The germline V gene encodes CDR1 SGHTA and CDR2 FQGNSA. The CDR3 runs to 13 residues. The ends were cut back, 8 bases at V and 7 bases at J, with 17 bases in the middle. The CDR3 here is CASALEGVTGYTF. DNA for the CDR3: TGTGCCAGCGCCCTCGAAGGGGTTACTGGCTACACCTTC.

J is TRBJ1-5 and V is TRBV28; D gene uncertain. The V end lost 3 bases, the J end lost 0 bases, and 9 bases lay between the germline ends. Germline CDR1 and CDR2: MDHEN and SYDVKM. The CDR3 runs to 15 residues. The CDR3 DNA reads as TGTGCCAGCAGTTTCACCAGATATAGCAATCAGCCCCAGCATTTT. Protein: CASSFTRYSNQPQHF.

This chain joins TRBV3-1 (or the pseudogene TRBV3-2) and TRBJ1-5; no clear D gene. V lost 0 bases and J 5 bases, leaving 8 bases between the germline ends. The germline gives CDR1 LGHDT, CDR2 YNNKEL (reference sequence). This CDR3 spans 14 amino acids. This chain's CDR3 is CASSQDTTYQPQHF. CDR3 nucleotides: TGTGCCAGCAGCCAAGATACCACATATCAGCCCCAGCATTTT.

The V gene is TRBV9, the J gene TRBJ1-3; possibly TRBD1 for D (6 bases). This CDR3 region has 19 residues. Per the germline V gene, CDR1 is SGDLS and CDR2 is YYNGEE. The V gene lost 3 bases and the J gene lost 3 bases, with 25 bases spanning the gap. The CDR3 protein is CASSAQGWGGSLGGNTIYF. The CDR3 DNA reads as TGTGCCAGCAGCGCACAGGGCTGGGGGGGCAGTCTGGGTGGAAACACCATATATTTT.

The chain combines TRBV5-4 with TRBJ2-1, with 9 bases that match TRBD1. The CDR3 length is 16 residues. The germline gives CDR1 SGHNT, CDR2 YYREEE (reference sequence). With V trimmed by 5 bases and J by 0 bases, 6 bases remained unmatched. The CDR3 DNA follows: TGTGCCAGCAGTCGGACAGGGGCTATCTCCTACAATGAGCAGTTCTTC. Translated, it gives CASSRTGAISYNEQFF.

The V gene is TRBV10-3, the J gene TRBJ2-1, with TRBD2 matching over 10 bases. With 2 bases clipped from V and 2 bases from J, the junction kept 9 bases outside the gene matches. The germline gives CDR1 ENHRY, CDR2 SYGVKD. The CDR3 is made up of 18 amino acids. CDR3 DNA: TGTGCCATCAGTGAGCCTAGCGGGGGCGTACGAACCTACAATGAGCAGTTCTTC. It specifies CAISEPSGGVRTYNEQFF.

The V gene is TRBV2, the J gene TRBJ1-2, with unresolved D. CDR1 is SNHLY, CDR2 FYNNEI, per germline. The CDR3 is 14 residues long. Deletions cut 3 bases from V and 8 bases from J, with 16 bases between. CDR3 residues: CASSDNALARGYTF. The CDR3 DNA reads TGTGCCAGCAGTGATAACGCCCTCGCTCGGGGCTACACCTTC.

The chain combines TRBV4-2 with TRBJ1-5, with a possible D match to TRBD1 (6 bases). V was cut by 2 bases and J by 4 bases, with 12 bases left in between. CDR1 and CDR2 (germline): LGHNA, YNFKEQ. This CDR3 has 15 residues. The CDR3 bases are TGTGCCAGCAGCCAAACCCAGGGGCAAAATCAGCCCCAGCATTTT. Amino acids: CASSQTQGQNQPQHF.

The rearrangement uses TRBV28 and TRBJ1-5, with D perhaps matching TRBD1 (5 bases). Germline V gene lookup returns CDR1 MDHEN and CDR2 SYDVKM. Trimming stripped 2 bases from V and 6 bases from J, with 17 bases between. The CDR3 consists of 16 residues. The CDR3 sequence is CASSLGPDTGGQPQHF. DNA of the CDR3: TGTGCCAGCAGTTTAGGGCCGGACACGGGTGGTCAGCCCCAGCATTTT.

This clone has a handful of counts. The J gene is TRBJ2-1, the V gene TRBV2, with no clear D. V dropped 2 bases and J dropped 3 bases, with 11 bases sitting between them. Germline lookup yields CDR1 SNHLY and CDR2 FYNNEI. CDR3 length equals 15 residues. The CDR3 nucleotides read TGTGCCAGCAGTGAACAACTACTAAACTACAATGAGCAGTTCTTC. It specifies CASSEQLLNYNEQFF. The full variable domain, rest sourced from reference TRBV2 and TRBJ2-1, is EPEVTQTPSHQVTQMGQEVILRCVPISNHLYFYWYRQILGQKVEFLVSFYNNEISEKSEIFDDQFSVERPDGSNFTLKIRSTKLEDSAMYFCASSEQLLNYNEQFFGPGTRLTVL.

The genes are TRBV24-1 and TRBJ2-5; possible D gene TRBD1, 6 bases. Germline assignment: CDR1 KGHDR and CDR2 SFDVKD. The CDR3 runs to 14 residues. Trimming shortened V by 4 bases and J by 4 bases, and 12 bases separated the two germline ends. The CDR3 loop reads CATSETGSLETQYF. The CDR3 DNA follows: TGTGCCACCAGTGAGACAGGTTCCCTAGAGACCCAGTACTTC.